The 13 T cell receptor beta chains below all came from one sample that was sequenced in a study of beta chain features in type 1 diabetes. The entirety of the isolated RNA underwent reverse transcription, so expressed TCRB transcripts were sequenced. Repertoires were generated with immunoSEQ multiplex PCR, while TCRdb's copy carries only in-frame clones and drops some. Of some 150,000 clones listed, roughly 50% were seen once; the top ten hold over 0.4%. Sequenced material: Tregs from blood. The receptors originated from a man younger than 35 in good health.

This clone has more than one count but fewer than ten. CDR3 residues: CASSLGGGAWETQYF. For the CDR3, the DNA is TGTGCCAGCAGCTTAGGCGGGGGGGCCTGGGAGACCCAGTACTTC. The rearrangement uses TRBV7-3 and TRBJ2-5; 9 bases are a match to TRBD2. The CDR3 consists of 15 residues. J gave up 5 bases and V 2 bases, and 6 bases lay outside the gene matches. Per germline, CDR1 SGHTA and CDR2 FQGTGA.

This chain links TRBV9 with TRBJ2-2, with D possibly TRBD2 on 6 matching bases. CDR3 length equals 14 residues. Trimming stripped 3 bases from V and 6 bases from J, with 12 bases between. Germline assignment: CDR1 SGDLS and CDR2 YYNGEE. The CDR3 sequence: CASSGMGGSGELFF. CDR3 nucleotides: TGTGCCAGCAGCGGGATGGGGGGTTCCGGGGAGCTGTTTTTT.

The chain is built from TRBV9 and TRBJ1-6; possibly TRBD1 for D (6 bases). In germline, CDR1 is SGDLS, CDR2 YYNGEE. V was trimmed by 4 bases and J by 8 bases, leaving 16 bases between them. This CDR3 is built from 15 residues. CDR3 region: CASSLEQGDYSPLHF. CDR3 coding DNA: TGTGCCAGCAGCCTTGAACAGGGTGATTATTCACCCCTCCACTTT.

Worth noting for this clone: One end of the junction fails to match germline, which may point to a read error. The chain joins TRBV5-1 to TRBJ1-1; tentative D call: TRBD1 (5 bases). This CDR3 is 13 amino acids long. Germline CDR1 reads SGHRS; CDR2 reads YFSETQ. The CDR3 coding sequence is TGCGCCAGCACCTTGACAGAGAACACTGAAGCTTTCTTT. It yields the protein CASTLTENTEAFF.

The CDR3 region is CASSLMGRPWATQYF. The CDR3 coding sequence is TGTGCCAGCAGCTTGATGGGTCGGCCCTGGGCTACGCAGTATTTT. The rearrangement uses TRBV11-2 and TRBJ2-3; D not certain. The CDR3 runs 15 residues. Germline V CDR1 and CDR2: SGHAT, FQNNGV. Trimming cost V 3 bases and J 8 bases, with 18 bases left between them.

This chain joins TRBV5-1 and TRBJ2-1, with D possibly being TRBD2 (6 bases). Germline CDR1 and CDR2: SGHRS and YFSETQ. V was clipped by 0 bases and J by 9 bases, with 13 bases between them. The CDR3 spans 14 residues. CDR3 in DNA: TGCGCCAGCAGCTTGGACGCGGGGATCAGTGAGCAGTTCTTC. Protein: CASSLDAGISEQFF.

The rearrangement joins TRBV19 to TRBJ1-1, with 7 bases lining up with TRBD1. The CDR3 is 14 amino acids. Germline lookup yields CDR1 LNHDA and CDR2 SQIVND (reference sequence). Trimming removed 5 bases from V and 1 base from J; junction bases left unmatched: 4. The CDR3 sequence is CASSPGQRNTEAFF. DNA of the CDR3: TGTGCCAGTAGTCCGGGACAGCGGAACACTGAAGCTTTCTTT.

J is TRBJ1-2 and V is TRBV5-1; D gene uncertain. The germline V and J ends were trimmed by 2 bases and 4 bases, with 9 bases remaining between them. CDR3 size: 13 residues. Germline loops: CDR1 SGHRS, CDR2 YFSETQ. CDR3 in DNA: TGCGCCAGCAGCTTCGAGGGAGGCTATGGCTACACCTTC. Its translation is CASSFEGGYGYTF.

In its sample, this clone was seen once. The CDR3: CASSLGAGTSGRNEQFF. The CDR3 DNA reads as TGTGCCAGCAGCTTAGGGGCCGGGACTAGCGGGAGAAATGAGCAGTTCTTC. The chain has TRBV7-9 and TRBJ2-1; 14 nucleotides align to TRBD2. This CDR3 comprises 17 residues. Germline CDR1 and CDR2: SEHNR and FQNEAQ (reference sequence). Losses at the gene ends were 1 base for V and 7 bases for J; bases not matched to a gene: 6.

The chain combines TRBV7-2 with TRBJ2-7; D unclear. Germline V gene data show CDR1 as SGHTA and CDR2 as FQGNSA. This CDR3 has 14 residues. The ends were cut back, 3 bases at V and 3 bases at J, with 12 bases in the middle. CDR3 sequence reads: CASSFSRPSYEQYF. In nucleotides, the CDR3 is TGTGCCAGCAGCTTCTCGCGCCCGAGCTACGAGCAGTACTTC.

The table lists this clone with a few counts. The CDR3 loop reads CASSSPSSPLHF. CDR3 nucleotides: TGTGCCAGCAGTTCCCCGTCTTCACCCCTCCACTTT. J is TRBJ1-6 and V is TRBV28; the D is unclear. Trimming took 4 bases from V and 9 from J, leaving 7 bases between them. Germline assignment: CDR1 MDHEN and CDR2 SYDVKM. The CDR3 runs 12 residues.

Only a few counts were recorded for this clone. This chain joins TRBV7-2 and TRBJ1-5; a weak D match, TRBD1 (5 bases). Per the germline V gene, CDR1 is SGHTA and CDR2 is FQGNSA. V gave up 5 bases and J gave up 3 bases, with 14 bases separating them. There are 15 residues in the CDR3. The CDR3 loop reads CASSPGPGANQPQHF. DNA for the CDR3: TGTGCCAGCAGCCCCGGGCCTGGGGCCAATCAGCCCCAGCATTTT.

The rearrangement joins TRBV7-2 to TRBJ2-3; TRBD1 matches at 7 bases. This CDR3 is 14 amino acids long. Germline-derived CDR1 and CDR2 are SGHTA and FQGNSA. With V trimmed by 7 bases and J by 1 base, 5 bases remained unmatched. The chain's CDR3 is CASTGDSRTDTQYF. The CDR3 nucleotides are TGTGCCAGCACCGGGGACAGTCGCACAGATACGCAGTATTTT.